This TCR beta chain was sequenced during a study of human T cells and chemical hapten exposure. Across the whole study: TCR yields differed between samples (mainly from small differences in pooled library volume). Points from the study as a whole: Against controls, expanded TCRs gave rise to significantly more large CDR3 similarity clusters.

In this sample, this clonotype turned up a few times. Its antigen is not known. Time point of the sample: patch test 1, 2 weeks after DPC sensitization. This sample's treatment: therapeutic diphenylcyclopropenone sensitization with weekly scalp DPC. Germline lookup yields CDR1 SGHTA and CDR2 FQGNSA. V was clipped by 4 bases and J by 7 bases, with 14 bases between them. This CDR3 region has 15 residues. One entry per CDR3 protein, called by TCRdb with MiXCR from the RACE reads. The sample records some 340,000 distinct CDR3 sequences, 6% to 8.5% being singletons. The specimen comprised whole blood, sampled in connection with sensitization to the hapten diphenylcyclopropenone (DPC). The receptor's source is a woman aged 18-29 years with alopecia areata. Some clones in this sample may be carry-over from other donors' samples. This rearrangement joins TRBV7-2 to TRBJ1-6; D possibly corresponds to TRBD1 (5 bases). The DNA of the CDR3 is TGTGCCAGCAGCTCTGTGGGGGTTAGGAATTCACCCCTCCACTTT. It is translated as CASSSVGVRNSPLHF.